These T cell receptor beta chains were read from a single sample in a study of T cells after yellow fever vaccination. MiXCR, applied by TCRdb to the 5' RACE reads, yields one record per CDR3 protein. The sample consists of 300,000 to 400,000 distinct CDR3 sequences, 8.1% of them appearing once. The specimen was PBMCs, collected 45 days after the first yellow fever vaccination. These receptors came from a man younger than 30 who received the YFV17D yellow fever vaccine. The CDR3 runs from the conserved cysteine through the conserved F or W. Each record gives: CDR3 length, D gene, clone size, V gene, J gene, CDR3 protein, CDR3 DNA. A D gene is named only where the DNA matches it firmly. A clone size is listed for some rows: how often the clone was seen (once, few, many), or a class if it is expanded.

cdr3_length: 15; d_call: TRBD1; clone_size: NA; v_call: TRBV5-1; j_call: TRBJ2-7; cdr3_aa: CASRERTGRWGEQYF; cdr3_nt: TGCGCCAGCAGAGAACGGACAGGGAGATGGGGGGAGCAGTACTTC
cdr3_length: 15; d_call: NA; clone_size: NA; v_call: TRBV5-1; j_call: TRBJ1-5; cdr3_aa: CASSSGTNSNQPQHF; cdr3_nt: TGCGCCAGCAGCTCCGGGACGAATAGCAATCAGCCCCAGCATTTT
cdr3_length: 15; d_call: TRBD2; clone_size: few; v_call: TRBV18; j_call: TRBJ2-5; cdr3_aa: CASSPSRHGGETQYF; cdr3_nt: TGTGCCAGCTCACCATCCAGACACGGGGGGGAGACCCAGTACTTC
cdr3_length: 14; d_call: NA; clone_size: few; v_call: TRBV2; j_call: TRBJ1-3; cdr3_aa: CASSEDMAGNTIYF; cdr3_nt: TGTGCCAGCAGTGAAGACATGGCAGGAAACACCATATATTTT
cdr3_length: 16; d_call: NA; clone_size: NA; v_call: TRBV5-1; j_call: TRBJ2-3; cdr3_aa: CASSLVLGTSTDTQYF; cdr3_nt: TGCGCCAGCAGCTTGGTCCTGGGGACTAGCACAGATACGCAGTATTTT
cdr3_length: 15; d_call: TRBD1; clone_size: few; v_call: TRBV4-2; j_call: TRBJ1-1; cdr3_aa: CASSTTGQGNTEAFF; cdr3_nt: TGTGCCAGCAGCACAACGGGACAGGGGAATACTGAAGCTTTCTTT
cdr3_length: 13; d_call: NA; clone_size: few; v_call: TRBV10-2; j_call: TRBJ1-1; cdr3_aa: CASRSFLDTEAFF; cdr3_nt: TGCGCCAGCCGAAGCTTTTTGGACACTGAAGCTTTCTTT
cdr3_length: 13; d_call: NA; clone_size: NA; v_call: TRBV29-1; j_call: TRBJ1-2; cdr3_aa: CSVPWGQKDGYTF; cdr3_nt: TGCAGCGTCCCCTGGGGCCAGAAGGATGGCTACACCTTC
cdr3_length: 15; d_call: TRBD1; clone_size: NA; v_call: TRBV5-1; j_call: TRBJ1-1; cdr3_aa: CASSLEGALTSEAFF; cdr3_nt: TGCGCCAGCAGCTTGGAGGGGGCTCTTACCTCTGAAGCTTTCTTT
cdr3_length: 15; d_call: NA; clone_size: NA; v_call: TRBV4-1; j_call: TRBJ2-5; cdr3_aa: CASSQEPAGLETQYF; cdr3_nt: TGCGCCAGCAGCCAAGAACCGGCAGGGTTGGAGACCCAGTACTTC
cdr3_length: 12; d_call: NA; clone_size: NA; v_call: TRBV10-2; j_call: TRBJ2-7; cdr3_aa: CASSAPRFEQYF; cdr3_nt: TGCGCCAGCAGTGCCCCCCGCTTCGAGCAGTACTTC
cdr3_length: 13; d_call: NA; clone_size: many; v_call: TRBV5-1; j_call: TRBJ1-1; cdr3_aa: CASSLERNTEAFF; cdr3_nt: TGTGCCAGCAGCTTGGAAAGGAACACTGAAGCTTTCTTT
cdr3_length: 15; d_call: NA; clone_size: NA; v_call: TRBV4-1; j_call: TRBJ1-6; cdr3_aa: CASSHGSSYNSPLHF; cdr3_nt: TGCGCCAGCAGCCACGGGAGCTCCTATAATTCACCCCTCCACTTT
cdr3_length: 17; d_call: NA; clone_size: few; v_call: TRBV2; j_call: TRBJ1-6; cdr3_aa: CASSEAALIIDNSPLHF; cdr3_nt: TGTGCCAGCAGTGAAGCCGCGTTGATTATAGATAATTCACCCCTCCACTTT
cdr3_length: 13; d_call: NA; clone_size: NA; v_call: TRBV5-1; j_call: TRBJ1-1; cdr3_aa: CASSLGQATEAFF; cdr3_nt: TGCGCCAGCAGCTTGGGACAGGCCACTGAAGCTTTCTTT
cdr3_length: 14; d_call: NA; clone_size: few; v_call: TRBV12-3/TRBV12-4; j_call: TRBJ1-5; cdr3_aa: CASSRWYRNHPQHF; cdr3_nt: TGTGCCAGCAGCCGATGGTACCGAAATCATCCCCAGCATTTT
cdr3_length: 14; d_call: NA; clone_size: many; v_call: TRBV4-2; j_call: TRBJ2-5; cdr3_aa: CASSQDPEHETQYF; cdr3_nt: TGTGCCAGCAGCCAAGATCCCGAGCACGAGACCCAGTACTTC
cdr3_length: 17; d_call: TRBD2; clone_size: few; v_call: TRBV6-2/TRBV6-3; j_call: TRBJ2-3; cdr3_aa: CASSYGFPGGQTDTQYF; cdr3_nt: TGTGCCAGCAGTTACGGTTTTCCGGGGGGGCAAACAGATACGCAGTATTTT
cdr3_length: 13; d_call: NA; clone_size: few; v_call: TRBV5-1; j_call: TRBJ2-1; cdr3_aa: CASSWDGNNEQFF; cdr3_nt: TGCGCCAGCAGCTGGGACGGAAACAATGAGCAGTTCTTC
cdr3_length: 14; d_call: TRBD1; clone_size: few; v_call: TRBV20-1; j_call: TRBJ1-6; cdr3_aa: CSARRDRGYSPLHF; cdr3_nt: TGCAGTGCTAGGAGGGACAGGGGGTACTCACCCCTCCACTTT
cdr3_length: 12; d_call: NA; clone_size: few; v_call: TRBV7-9; j_call: TRBJ2-7; cdr3_aa: CASSLDSHEQYF; cdr3_nt: TGTGCCAGCAGCCTCGACAGTCACGAGCAGTACTTC
cdr3_length: 17; d_call: NA; clone_size: NA; v_call: TRBV12-5; j_call: TRBJ2-1; cdr3_aa: CASGLVRGAASYNEQFF; cdr3_nt: TGTGCTAGTGGTTTGGTAAGAGGGGCCGCCTCCTACAATGAGCAGTTCTTC
cdr3_length: 14; d_call: TRBD2; clone_size: NA; v_call: TRBV7-2; j_call: TRBJ2-7; cdr3_aa: CASSSGLAGVEQYF; cdr3_nt: TGTGCCAGCAGCTCCGGACTAGCGGGGGTTGAGCAGTACTTC
cdr3_length: 13; d_call: NA; clone_size: few; v_call: TRBV7-3; j_call: TRBJ1-1; cdr3_aa: CASSWQGNTEAFF; cdr3_nt: TGTGCCAGCAGCTGGCAGGGGAACACTGAAGCTTTCTTT
cdr3_length: 13; d_call: TRBD2; clone_size: few; v_call: TRBV12-3/TRBV12-4; j_call: TRBJ2-1; cdr3_aa: CASSLMGGNEQFF; cdr3_nt: TGTGCCAGCAGTTTAATGGGGGGGAATGAGCAGTTCTTC
cdr3_length: 13; d_call: NA; clone_size: NA; v_call: TRBV6-6; j_call: TRBJ1-1; cdr3_aa: CASNTDRRTEAFF; cdr3_nt: TGTGCCAGCAATACAGACAGACGCACTGAAGCTTTCTTT
cdr3_length: 12; d_call: NA; clone_size: few; v_call: TRBV10-3; j_call: TRBJ2-5; cdr3_aa: CAISGGEETQYF; cdr3_nt: TGTGCCATCAGTGGGGGGGAAGAGACCCAGTACTTC
cdr3_length: 14; d_call: NA; clone_size: NA; v_call: TRBV4-1; j_call: TRBJ2-3; cdr3_aa: CASSYSQGGDTQYF; cdr3_nt: TGCGCCAGCAGCTACTCGCAAGGGGGAGATACGCAGTATTTT
cdr3_length: 16; d_call: NA; clone_size: once; v_call: TRBV28; j_call: TRBJ2-4; cdr3_aa: CASSLDMGRPGGILYF; cdr3_nt: TGTGCCAGCAGTTTGGATATGGGACGGCCGGGGGGCATTCTGTACTTC
cdr3_length: 13; d_call: TRBD1; clone_size: few; v_call: TRBV5-1; j_call: TRBJ2-1; cdr3_aa: CASWRTGTNEQFF; cdr3_nt: TGCGCCAGCTGGAGGACAGGGACAAATGAGCAGTTCTTC
cdr3_length: 16; d_call: NA; clone_size: NA; v_call: TRBV2; j_call: TRBJ1-1; cdr3_aa: CASTPLPPGYHGEAFF; cdr3_nt: TGTGCCAGCACTCCCCTACCCCCGGGTTACCACGGTGAAGCTTTCTTT
cdr3_length: 14; d_call: NA; clone_size: NA; v_call: TRBV5-1; j_call: TRBJ2-1; cdr3_aa: CASMTALSYNEQFF; cdr3_nt: TGCGCCAGTATGACAGCTCTCTCCTACAATGAGCAGTTCTTC
cdr3_length: 15; d_call: NA; clone_size: few; v_call: TRBV27; j_call: TRBJ2-2; cdr3_aa: CASSRAGSFAGELFF; cdr3_nt: TGTGCCAGCAGTCGAGCAGGGAGTTTTGCCGGGGAGCTGTTTTTT